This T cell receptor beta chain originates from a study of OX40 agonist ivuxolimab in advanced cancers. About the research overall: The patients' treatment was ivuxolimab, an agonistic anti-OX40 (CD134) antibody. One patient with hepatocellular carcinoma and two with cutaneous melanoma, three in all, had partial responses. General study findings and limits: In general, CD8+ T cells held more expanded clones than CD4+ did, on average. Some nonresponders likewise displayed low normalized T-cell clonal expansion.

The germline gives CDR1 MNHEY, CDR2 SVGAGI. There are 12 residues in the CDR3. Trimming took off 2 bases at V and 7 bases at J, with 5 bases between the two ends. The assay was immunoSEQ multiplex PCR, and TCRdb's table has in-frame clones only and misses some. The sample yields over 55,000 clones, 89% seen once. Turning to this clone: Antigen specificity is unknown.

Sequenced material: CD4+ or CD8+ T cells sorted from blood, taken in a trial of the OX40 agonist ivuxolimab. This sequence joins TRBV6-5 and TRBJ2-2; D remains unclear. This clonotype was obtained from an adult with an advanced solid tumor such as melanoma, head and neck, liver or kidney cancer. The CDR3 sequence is CASSYLVGELFF. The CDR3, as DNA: TGTGCCAGCAGTTACCTGGTCGGGGAGCTGTTTTTT.